The 2 T cell receptor beta chains listed next were all sequenced from one sample in a study of T cell responses to AZD1222 COVID-19 vaccine (dated by TCRdb to the early 2020s). Receptor amplification or capture employed the immunoSEQ multiplex PCR assay. TCRdb stores this immuneACCESS table with in-frame sequences only. Part of the clones is absent; in the studies checked, under half of the shortfall reflects unresolved V genes, and no reason is known for the rest. The table for this sample lists 120,000 to 150,000 clones; around 89% of them were counted only once. The ten largest clones add up to over 12% of the sample. The sample's time point label is to be understood as: baseline before first vaccination. The sample was peripheral blood, taken on day 0 of AZD1222 vaccination. Receptors originate from an adult in good health.

V is TRBV24-1 and J is TRBJ2-5; 11 positions agree with TRBD1. Germline lookup yields CDR1 KGHDR and CDR2 SFDVKD. Germline trimming cut 3 bases from V and 5 bases from J; bases unmatched to any gene: 7. The length of the CDR3 is 16 residues. CDR3 in amino acids: CATSDPGTGGKETQYF. The CDR3 DNA follows: TGTGCCACCAGTGATCCCGGGACAGGGGGAAAGGAGACCCAGTACTTC.

The gene calls are TRBV5-8 and TRBJ1-5; D gene unclear. CDR3 size: 11 residues. CDR1 and CDR2 (germline): SGHTS, YDEGEE. V lost 2 bases and J lost 4, with 1 base in between. Here the CDR3 reads CASSFNQPQHF. CDR3 sequence (DNA): TGTGCCAGCAGCTTTAATCAGCCCCAGCATTTT.